This is a list of T cell receptor beta chains from one sample in a study of beta chain features in type 1 diabetes. TCRdb's copy holds only in-frame clones and misses some; the assay was immunoSEQ multiplex PCR. The table includes more than 300,000 clones, roughly 12% detected once. The sequenced sample consisted of naive CD4+ T cells from blood. The origin of the receptors is a man younger than 30 in good health. The conserved cysteine and the conserved F or W are not part of the CDR3 here.

v_gene,j_gene,CDR3aa
TRBV7-9,TRBJ2-1,ASSPTGAENNEQF
TRBV7-2,TRBJ2-3,ASSTRLASSTDTQY
TRBV13,TRBJ2-2,ASSLGGQSRELF
TRBV7-8,TRBJ2-5,ASSEGQGAGETQY
TRBV5-4,TRBJ1-1,ASSPGGGRSRTEAF
TRBV18,TRBJ2-2,ASSSGQSNTGELF
TRBV28,TRBJ1-1,ASKPGQVNTEAF
TRBV10-3,TRBJ1-6,AISEVSDSPLH
TRBV18,TRBJ1-5,ASSPPSGYDQH
TRBV11-2,TRBJ2-4,ASSLTGRNDIQY
TRBV4-3,TRBJ2-3,ASSQDTAAGGSNAGTDTQY
TRBV7-8,TRBJ2-7,ASSHRRVDDHEQY
TRBV27,TRBJ2-6,ASSQQGLGANVLT
TRBV7-8,TRBJ2-3,ASRYPFRGDTQY
TRBV28,TRBJ2-4,ASSLGLAINIQY
TRBV11-1,TRBJ2-1,ASSLGGQGSSYNEQF
TRBV5-8,TRBJ2-6,ASSLGQLNSGANVLT
TRBV9,TRBJ2-1,ASMRGPFGNEQF
TRBV19,TRBJ2-1,ATQAVPYNEQF
TRBV7-2,TRBJ2-3,ASSEGGDTQY
TRBV18,TRBJ2-5,ASSPTSVGETQY
TRBV6-5,TRBJ2-7,ASSYMGQVAYEQY
TRBV6-1,TRBJ2-3,ASRDTGLATDTQY
TRBV11-2,TRBJ1-2,ASSPLKGAWRGYT
TRBV5-1,TRBJ2-7,ASRTGVDSGEQY
TRBV5-1,TRBJ2-1,ASSLAVREDYNEQF
TRBV29-1,TRBJ2-6,SVARQGARSGANVLT
TRBV5-4,TRBJ2-1,ASSYGLAGSYNEQF
TRBV18,TRBJ1-5,ASSSAGRGNQPQH
TRBV27,TRBJ2-3,ASRLTGGDTQY
TRBV5-4,TRBJ1-1,ASSFRDRGPYTEAF
TRBV4-3,TRBJ2-3,ASSQASTGWADTQY
TRBV7-9,TRBJ2-1,ASRIRGFNNEQF
TRBV30,TRBJ2-7,AWSDRGSQY
TRBV19,TRBJ2-7,ASSMPDGSQLMY
TRBV6-6,TRBJ1-3,ATRKTETGNTIY
TRBV5-1,TRBJ1-2,ASSGPDREDGGYT
TRBV28,TRBJ2-7,ASKGVISYEQY
TRBV5-1,TRBJ2-1,ASSLNRRSSDGEQF
TRBV6-5,TRBJ1-2,ASRPTGRDSGYT
TRBV5-1,TRBJ2-5,ASGETGGAGETQY
TRBV29-1,TRBJ2-1,SVGRQVSYNEQF
TRBV30,TRBJ1-1,AWGGEGLTLNTEAF
TRBV4-3,TRBJ2-2,ASSQVDRDTGELF